This section outlines one T cell receptor beta chain sequence together with its context. The entry originates in a study of control samples from healthy donors and cancer patients. The CDR3 runs 17 residues. V was trimmed by 6 bases and J by 5 bases, leaving 25 bases between them. CDR1 is SGHAT, CDR2 FQNNGV, per germline. TCRdb's copy holds only in-frame clones and misses some; the assay was immunoSEQ multiplex PCR. The sample lists about 220,000 clones, about 93% occurring once. The source is a man between 45 and 60 years old in good health. Source material: blood. The V gene is TRBV11-2, the J gene TRBJ1-1, with D perhaps TRBD1 (5 bases). The CDR3 bases are TGTGCCAGCAGACCAATCGGTCGAGCAGGGAAAAGGACTGAAGCTTTCTTT. It yields the protein CASRPIGRAGKRTEAFF. Looking up the rest from reference TRBV11-2 and TRBJ1-1 gives the full variable domain: EAGVAQSPRYKIIEKRQSVAFWCNPISGHATLYWYQQILGQGPKLLIQFQNNGVVDDSQLPKDRFSAERLKGVDSTLKIQPAKLEDSAVYLCASRPIGRAGKRTEAFFGQGTRLTVV.